These T cell receptor beta chains were read from a single sample in a study of CD8+ T cells in alopecia areata. Clones were read by immunoSEQ multiplex PCR, and TCRdb kept only the in-frame ones, dropping some. The table shows about 150,000 clones, with 50% to 65% occurring only once. This specimen consisted of CD8+ T cells sorted from blood, obtained at week 0. These receptors were taken from a human donor with alopecia areata. Each CDR3 is given with its conserved first and last residue. Fields, in order: clone size, CDR3 length, J gene, V gene, D gene, CDR3 DNA, CDR3 protein. A D gene is named only where the DNA matches it firmly. Size tells how often a clone was seen (once, few, many) or the class of an expanded clone, and some rows leave it out.

NA	11	TRBJ1-4	TRBV30	NA	TGTGCCTGGAGTGCCAATGAAAAACTGTTTTTT	CAWSANEKLFF
few	13	TRBJ2-1	TRBV4-3	NA	TGCGCCAGCAGCCAAGATTTCGGGAATGAGCAGTTCTTC	CASSQDFGNEQFF
NA	13	TRBJ1-1	TRBV7-2	NA	TGTGCCAGCAGCCCCCCCCGGCCCGTTGAAGCTTTCTTT	CASSPPRPVEAFF
few	14	TRBJ1-1	TRBV13	TRBD1	TGTGCCAGCAGCCAGAGGACAGGGGCTCGAGAAGCTTTCTTT	CASSQRTGAREAFF
NA	15	TRBJ2-1	TRBV6-5	NA	TGTGCCAGCAGGCCCGAGGAGGGGGCCTACAATGAGCAGTTCTTC	CASRPEEGAYNEQFF
NA	18	TRBJ2-4	TRBV13	NA	TGTGCCAGCAGCTCCCGCGACAGAGGGGACCTAGCCAAAAACATTCAGTACTTC	CASSSRDRGDLAKNIQYF
few	14	TRBJ2-7	TRBV29-1	TRBD2	TGCAGCGTCCAAGGCGGGGGTAATTCCTACGAGCAGTACTTC	CSVQGGGNSYEQYF
NA	13	TRBJ1-1	TRBV29-1	NA	TGCAGCGTTGAGGGGGGTTTGAACACTGAAGCTTTCTTT	CSVEGGLNTEAFF
few	11	TRBJ2-7	TRBV9	NA	TGTGCCAGCAGCGGGGGAGCCGAGCAGTACTTC	CASSGGAEQYF
NA	13	TRBJ2-1	TRBV30	NA	TGTGCCTGGGATGGTACGGGGATTTACGGGCAGTTCTTC	CAWDGTGIYGQFF
NA	14	TRBJ1-1	TRBV5-6	TRBD1	TGTGCCAGCAGCGGTCAGGGGGCGAACACTGAAGCTTTCTTT	CASSGQGANTEAFF
NA	15	TRBJ1-5	TRBV27	NA	TGTGCCAGCAGTTTATCGAGCGATAGCAATCAGCCCCAGCATTTT	CASSLSSDSNQPQHF
NA	17	TRBJ2-4	TRBV29-1	NA	TGCAGCGTTGAAGACCTACAGGAGCCACTAGCCAAAAACATTCAGTACTTC	CSVEDLQEPLAKNIQYF
NA	16	TRBJ2-7	TRBV5-1	NA	TGCGCCAGCAGCTTGGAAGGAGGTGCGAGCTCCTACGAGCAGTACTTC	CASSLEGGASSYEQYF
NA	14	TRBJ2-7	TRBV13	TRBD1	TGTGCCAGCAGCTCCGGACAGGGTAGCTACGAGCAGTACTTC	CASSSGQGSYEQYF
NA	11	TRBJ2-1	TRBV29-1	NA	TGCAGCGTTGACAGTTACAATGAGCAGTTCTTC	CSVDSYNEQFF
NA	12	TRBJ2-7	TRBV29-1	TRBD1	TGCAGCGTCCTGACAGGGCCCTACGAGCAGTACTTC	CSVLTGPYEQYF
NA	13	TRBJ1-1	TRBV9	NA	TGTGCCAGCAGCGCAACAGGTTCAGGTGAAGCTTTCTTT	CASSATGSGEAFF
few	12	TRBJ1-1	TRBV29-1	NA	TGCAGCGTCCAGCTATCGAACACTGAAGCTTTCTTT	CSVQLSNTEAFF
NA	16	TRBJ2-5	TRBV27	NA	TGTGCCAGCAGTTTAAAAGGGGGGTACCGCTCGGAGACCCAGTACTTC	CASSLKGGYRSETQYF
once	15	TRBJ2-1	TRBV30	TRBD2	TGTGCCTGGAGTGTACTAGCGGGGGGGTACAATGAGCAGTTCTTC	CAWSVLAGGYNEQFF
NA	11	TRBJ2-7	TRBV30	NA	TGTGCCTGGAGTGAGTCCTACGAGCAGTACTTC	CAWSESYEQYF
NA	11	TRBJ2-1	TRBV15	NA	TGTGCCACCAGCGGAGCAGTTGAGCAGTTCTTC	CATSGAVEQFF
NA	11	TRBJ2-5	TRBV6-5	NA	TGTGCCAGCAGTTACGCCGAGACCCAGTACTTC	CASSYAETQYF
NA	14	TRBJ2-7	TRBV4-3	NA	TGCGCCAGCAGCCAAGATACTGGTAACTACGAGCAGTACTTC	CASSQDTGNYEQYF
few	12	TRBJ2-1	TRBV27	NA	TGTGCCAGCAGTTTGTCAGGGAGTGAGCAGTTCTTC	CASSLSGSEQFF